A single sample gave rise to the 3 T cell receptor beta chains below, sequenced in a study of CD8 T cells in ankylosing spondylitis. TCRdb passed the 5' RACE reads through MiXCR, listing each CDR3 protein once. In the table there are more than 600,000 distinct CDR3 sequences, around 20% of which are singletons. Their antigens are not known. General study points: A motif of 7 to 9 highly homologous TCR beta variants was seen as apparently characteristic of ankylosing spondylitis blood.

Material for sequencing was blood, either unsorted or a sorted T cell fraction (not recorded which). These receptors originate from a male donor with ankylosing spondylitis.

Details on this clonotype: A much larger clone differs from this one at a single base, so this may be a read error. CDR3 in DNA: TGTGCCAGCAGATTAGTGGGTGAGCAGTTCTTC. This sequence encodes CASRLVGEQFF. V gene TRBV12-3 or TRBV12-4 combines with J gene TRBJ2-1; D is unclear. This CDR3 comprises 11 residues.

This clonotype occurred a few times. The V and J genes are TRBV5-4 and TRBJ1-1; D unresolved. CDR1 SGHNT and CDR2 YYREEE come from the germline V gene (reference sequence). CDR3 length: 16 residues. V lost 1 base and J lost 3, with 16 bases in between. The CDR3 sequence: CASSLSGLWVDTEAFF. CDR3 DNA: TGTGCCAGCAGCTTGTCCGGGCTTTGGGTCGACACTGAAGCTTTCTTT.

The J gene is TRBJ1-2, the V gene TRBV29-1; D is ambiguous. Trimming cost V 0 bases and J 5 bases, with 16 bases left between them. CDR3 length: 15 amino acids. Germline CDR1 reads SQVTM; CDR2 reads ANQGSEA. CDR3 coding DNA: TGCAGCGTTGAAGACGAGCCACACGGGGAATATGGCTACACCTTC. Translating gives CSVEDEPHGEYGYTF.